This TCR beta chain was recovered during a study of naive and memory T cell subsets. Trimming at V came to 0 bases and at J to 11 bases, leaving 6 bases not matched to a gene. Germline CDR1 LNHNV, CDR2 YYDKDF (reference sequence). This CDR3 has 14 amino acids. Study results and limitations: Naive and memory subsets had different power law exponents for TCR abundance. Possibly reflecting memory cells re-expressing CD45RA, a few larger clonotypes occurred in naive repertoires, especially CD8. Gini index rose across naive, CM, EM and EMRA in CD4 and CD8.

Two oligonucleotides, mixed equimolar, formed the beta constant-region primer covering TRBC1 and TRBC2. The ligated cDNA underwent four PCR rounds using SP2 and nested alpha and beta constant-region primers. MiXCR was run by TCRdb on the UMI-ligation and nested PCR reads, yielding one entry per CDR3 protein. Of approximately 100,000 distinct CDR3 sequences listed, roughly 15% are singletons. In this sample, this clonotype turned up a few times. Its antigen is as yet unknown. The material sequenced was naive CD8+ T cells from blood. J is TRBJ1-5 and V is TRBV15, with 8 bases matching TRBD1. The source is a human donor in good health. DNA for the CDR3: TGTGCCACCAGCAGAGATCTACAGGGGGTAACCCAGCATTTT. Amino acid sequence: CATSRDLQGVTQHF. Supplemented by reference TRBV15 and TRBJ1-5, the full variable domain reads DAMVIQNPRYQVTQFGKPVTLSCSQTLNHNVMYWYQQKSSQAPKLLFHYYDKDFNNEADTPDNFQSRRPNTSFCFLDIRSPGLGDTAMYLCATSRDLQGVTQHFGDGTRLSIL.